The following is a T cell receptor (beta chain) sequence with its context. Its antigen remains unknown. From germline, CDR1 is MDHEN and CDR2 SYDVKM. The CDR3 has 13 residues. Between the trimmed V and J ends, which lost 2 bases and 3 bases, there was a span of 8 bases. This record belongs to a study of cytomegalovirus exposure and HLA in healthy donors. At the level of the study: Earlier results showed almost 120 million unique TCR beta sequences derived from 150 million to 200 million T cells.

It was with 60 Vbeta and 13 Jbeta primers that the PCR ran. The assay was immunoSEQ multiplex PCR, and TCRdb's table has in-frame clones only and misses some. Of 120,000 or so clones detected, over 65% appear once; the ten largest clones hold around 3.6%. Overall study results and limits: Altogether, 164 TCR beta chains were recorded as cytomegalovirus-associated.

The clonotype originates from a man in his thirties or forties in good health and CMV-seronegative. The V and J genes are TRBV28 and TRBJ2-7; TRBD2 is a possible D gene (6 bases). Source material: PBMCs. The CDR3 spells CASSLGGFYEQYF. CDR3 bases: TGTGCCAGCAGTTTAGGAGGGTTCTACGAGCAGTACTTC.